The source of this T cell receptor (beta chain) is a study of CD8 T cells in ankylosing spondylitis. Study-level findings and limits: Made up of about eight highly homologous variants, a TCR beta motif appeared characteristic of ankylosing spondylitis blood.

A quantitative 5'-RACE method, one with molecular barcodes, was used to make TCR beta libraries. TCRdb redid the calling of the 5' RACE reads with MiXCR, one entry per CDR3 protein. The table has about 540,000 distinct CDR3 sequences, roughly 13% seen once; the top ten hold 6.8%. Comment on this clonotype: The antigen remains undetermined.

Trimming stripped 3 bases from V and 3 bases from J, with 6 bases between. The CDR3 has 12 amino acids. Germline lookup yields CDR1 DFQATT and CDR2 SNEGSKA (reference sequence). The rearrangement joins TRBV20-1 to TRBJ2-1; D gene unclear. Specimen: blood, either unsorted or a sorted T cell fraction (not recorded which). This clonotype was obtained from a male donor with ankylosing spondylitis. The CDR3 sequence: CSASQGYNEQFF. In nucleotides, the CDR3 is TGCAGTGCTAGTCAAGGCTACAATGAGCAGTTCTTC.